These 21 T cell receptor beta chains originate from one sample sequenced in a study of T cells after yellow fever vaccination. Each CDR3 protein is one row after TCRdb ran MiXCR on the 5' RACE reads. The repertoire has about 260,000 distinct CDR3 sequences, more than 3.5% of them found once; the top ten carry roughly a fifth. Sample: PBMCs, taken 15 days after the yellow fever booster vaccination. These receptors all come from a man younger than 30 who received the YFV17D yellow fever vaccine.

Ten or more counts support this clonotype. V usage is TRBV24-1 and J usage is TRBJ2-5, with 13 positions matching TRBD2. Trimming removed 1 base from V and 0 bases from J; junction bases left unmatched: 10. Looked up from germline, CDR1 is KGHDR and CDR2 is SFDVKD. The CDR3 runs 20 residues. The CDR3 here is CATSDFRRTSGGLYQETQYF. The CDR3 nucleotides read TGTGCCACCAGTGATTTTCGACGGACTAGCGGGGGACTGTACCAAGAGACCCAGTACTTC.

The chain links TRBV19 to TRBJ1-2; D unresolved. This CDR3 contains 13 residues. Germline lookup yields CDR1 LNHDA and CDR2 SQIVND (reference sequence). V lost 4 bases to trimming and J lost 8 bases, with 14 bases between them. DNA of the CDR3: TGTGCCAGTAGTAACCGGCACCGCGAAGGCTACACCTTC. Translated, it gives CASSNRHREGYTF.

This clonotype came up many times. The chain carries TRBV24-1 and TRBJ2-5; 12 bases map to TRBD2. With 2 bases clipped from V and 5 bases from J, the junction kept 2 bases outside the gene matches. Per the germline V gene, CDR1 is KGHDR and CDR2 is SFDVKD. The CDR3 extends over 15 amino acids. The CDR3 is CATSDSTSGGETQYF. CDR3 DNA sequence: TGTGCCACCAGTGATTCCACTAGCGGGGGGGAGACCCAGTACTTC.

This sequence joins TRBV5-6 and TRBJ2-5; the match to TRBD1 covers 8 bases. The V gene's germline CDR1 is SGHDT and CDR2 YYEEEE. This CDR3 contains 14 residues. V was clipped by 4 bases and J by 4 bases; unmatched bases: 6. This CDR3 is CASSPQQGGETQYF. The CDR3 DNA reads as TGTGCCAGCAGCCCACAACAGGGGGGAGAGACCCAGTACTTC.

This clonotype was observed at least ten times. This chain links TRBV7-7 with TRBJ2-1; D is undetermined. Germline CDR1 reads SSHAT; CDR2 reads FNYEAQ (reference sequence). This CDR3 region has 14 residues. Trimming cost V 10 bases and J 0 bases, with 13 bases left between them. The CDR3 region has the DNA TGTGCCACCCGTTCGGTGACCTCCTACAATGAGCAGTTCTTC. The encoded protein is CATRSVTSYNEQFF.

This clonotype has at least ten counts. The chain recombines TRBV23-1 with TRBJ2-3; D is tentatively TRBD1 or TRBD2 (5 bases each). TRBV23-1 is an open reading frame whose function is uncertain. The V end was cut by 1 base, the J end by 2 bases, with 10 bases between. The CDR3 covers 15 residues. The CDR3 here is CASSQWDRDTDTQYF. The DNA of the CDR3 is TGCGCCAGCAGTCAATGGGACCGTGACACAGATACGCAGTATTTT.

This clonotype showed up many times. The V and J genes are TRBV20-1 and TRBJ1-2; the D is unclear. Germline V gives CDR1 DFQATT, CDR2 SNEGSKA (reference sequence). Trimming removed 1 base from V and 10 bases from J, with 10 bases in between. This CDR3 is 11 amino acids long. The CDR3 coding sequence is TGCAGTGCTAGAGGGGTGCCCCACTACACCTTC. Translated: CSARGVPHYTF.

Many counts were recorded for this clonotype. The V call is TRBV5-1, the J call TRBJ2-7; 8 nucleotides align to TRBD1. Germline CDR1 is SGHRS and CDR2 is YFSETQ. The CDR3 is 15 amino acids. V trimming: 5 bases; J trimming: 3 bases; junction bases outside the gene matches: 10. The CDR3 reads CASSPGTGRHYEQYV. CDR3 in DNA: TGCGCCAGCAGTCCCGGGACAGGACGTCACTACGAGCAGTACGTC.

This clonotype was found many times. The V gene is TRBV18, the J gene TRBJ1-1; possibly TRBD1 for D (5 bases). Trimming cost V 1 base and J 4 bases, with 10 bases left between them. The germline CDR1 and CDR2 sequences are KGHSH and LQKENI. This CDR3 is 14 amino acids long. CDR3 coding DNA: TGTGCCAGCTCACCACTGGGACGGGCCACTGAAGCTTTCTTT. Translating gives CASSPLGRATEAFF.

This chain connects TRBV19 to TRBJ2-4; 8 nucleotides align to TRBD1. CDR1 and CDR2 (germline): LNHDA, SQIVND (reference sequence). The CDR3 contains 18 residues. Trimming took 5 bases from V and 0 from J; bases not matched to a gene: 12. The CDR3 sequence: CASSSPYDRGLAKNIQYF. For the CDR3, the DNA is TGTGCCAGTAGTTCCCCGTATGACAGGGGATTAGCCAAAAACATTCAGTACTTC.

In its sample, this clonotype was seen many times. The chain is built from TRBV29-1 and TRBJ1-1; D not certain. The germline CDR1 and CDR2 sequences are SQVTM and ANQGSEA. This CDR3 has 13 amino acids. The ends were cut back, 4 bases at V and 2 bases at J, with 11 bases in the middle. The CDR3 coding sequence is TGCAGCGTTGCCCTCTTGGGTAACACTGAAGCTTTCTTT. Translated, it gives CSVALLGNTEAFF. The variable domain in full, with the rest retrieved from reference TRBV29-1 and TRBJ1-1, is SAVISQKPSRDICQRGTSLTIQCQVDSQVTMMFWYRQQPGQSLTLIATANQGSEATYESGFVIDKFPISRPNLTFSTLTVSNMSPEDSSIYLCSVALLGNTEAFFGQGTRLTVV.

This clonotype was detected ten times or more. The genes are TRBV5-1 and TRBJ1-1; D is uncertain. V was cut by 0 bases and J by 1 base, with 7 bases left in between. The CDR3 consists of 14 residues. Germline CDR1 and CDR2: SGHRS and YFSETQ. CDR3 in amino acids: CASSLDSSNTEAFF. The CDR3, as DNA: TGCGCCAGCAGCTTGGACAGCTCGAACACTGAAGCTTTCTTT.

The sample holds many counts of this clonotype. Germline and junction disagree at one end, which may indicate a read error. In nucleotides, the CDR3 is TGTGCCAGCACAGGGTCTTACTACGATGAGCAGTTCTTC. Amino acid sequence: CASTGSYYDEQFF. The chain has TRBV6-5 and TRBJ2-1; maybe TRBD1 (5 bases). CDR3 size: 13 residues. Germline V CDR1 and CDR2: MNHEY, SVGAGI.

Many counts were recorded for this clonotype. The CDR3 here is CASAAGLSYEQYF. The CDR3 DNA is TGTGCCAGCGCGGCAGGGCTAAGCTACGAGCAGTACTTC. The J gene is TRBJ2-7, the V gene TRBV6-2 or TRBV6-3; D is possibly TRBD1 (5 bases). Trimming removed 8 bases from V and 3 bases from J, with 14 bases in between. CDR1 MNHEY and CDR2 SVGEGT come from the germline V gene. This CDR3 has 13 residues.

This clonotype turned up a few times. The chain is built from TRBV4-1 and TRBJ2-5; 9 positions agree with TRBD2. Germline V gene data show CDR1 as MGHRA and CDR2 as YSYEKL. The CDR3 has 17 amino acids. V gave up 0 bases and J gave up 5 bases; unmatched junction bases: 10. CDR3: CASSQDGISGGGETQYF. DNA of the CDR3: TGCGCCAGCAGCCAAGATGGTATTAGCGGGGGTGGGGAGACCCAGTACTTC.

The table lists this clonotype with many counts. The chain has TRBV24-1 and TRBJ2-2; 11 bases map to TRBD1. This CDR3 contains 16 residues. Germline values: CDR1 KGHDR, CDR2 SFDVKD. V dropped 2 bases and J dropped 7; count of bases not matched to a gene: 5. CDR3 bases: TGTGCCACCAGTGATTCCCGGACAGGGGGCATCGGGGAGCTGTTTTTT. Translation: CATSDSRTGGIGELFF.

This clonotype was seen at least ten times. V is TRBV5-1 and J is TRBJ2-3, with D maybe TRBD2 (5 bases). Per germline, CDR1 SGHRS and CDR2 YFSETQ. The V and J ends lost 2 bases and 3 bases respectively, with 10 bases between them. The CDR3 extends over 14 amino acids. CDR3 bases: TGCGCCAGCAGCTTCAATCCGGGAACAGATACGCAGTATTTT. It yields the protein CASSFNPGTDTQYF.

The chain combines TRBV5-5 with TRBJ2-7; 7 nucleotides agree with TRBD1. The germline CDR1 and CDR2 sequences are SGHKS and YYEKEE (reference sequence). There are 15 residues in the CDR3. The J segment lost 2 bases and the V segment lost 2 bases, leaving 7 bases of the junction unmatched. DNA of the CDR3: TGTGCCAGCAGCTTTACCAGGGGGACAACCTACGAGCAGTACTTC. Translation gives CASSFTRGTTYEQYF.

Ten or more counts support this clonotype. The DNA for the CDR3 is TGCGCCAGCAGCTTGTTGGGACAGGGAGGAGAGACCCAGTACTTC. Translated, it gives CASSLLGQGGETQYF. This chain joins TRBV5-1 and TRBJ2-5; TRBD1 aligns across 9 bases. The CDR3 runs to 15 residues. V lost 1 base to trimming and J lost 4 bases; unmatched junction nucleotides: 5. Germline loops: CDR1 SGHRS, CDR2 YFSETQ.

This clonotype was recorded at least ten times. The CDR3 region is CASSEGLGGNTIYF. In DNA form, the CDR3 reads TGCGCCAGCAGCGAGGGCCTCGGTGGAAACACCATATATTTT. The V call is TRBV5-1, the J call TRBJ1-3; D gene ambiguous. The CDR3 is 14 amino acids. V was pared by 4 bases and J by 3 bases, with 11 bases between. The germline V gene encodes CDR1 SGHRS and CDR2 YFSETQ.

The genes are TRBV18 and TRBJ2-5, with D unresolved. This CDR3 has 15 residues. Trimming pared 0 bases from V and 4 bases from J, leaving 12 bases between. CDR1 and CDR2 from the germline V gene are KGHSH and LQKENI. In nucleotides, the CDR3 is TGTGCCAGCTCACCACCGGGCAGACCTGCAGAGACCCAGTACTTC. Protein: CASSPPGRPAETQYF.